Described below is a single TCR beta chain sequence and its context. Repertoires were generated with immunoSEQ multiplex PCR, while TCRdb's copy carries only in-frame clones and drops some. The repertoire holds over 250,000 clones, with roughly 88% as singletons. Enrolled during active infection, Seattle patients were then followed longitudinally. The sample comes from a study of blood T cell repertoires in COVID-19. At the level of the study: The cDNA or gDNA used as material had been derived from T cells, B-cell-depleted T cells, or PBMCs.

The germline V and J ends were trimmed by 5 bases and 0 bases, with 7 bases remaining between them. CDR3 length: 13 residues. From germline, CDR1 is LNHDA and CDR2 SQIVND (reference sequence). The rearrangement joins TRBV19 to TRBJ1-1, with unresolved D. Sequenced sample: peripheral blood. The source is a woman between 70 and 85 years old with COVID-19, enrolled during active disease. The CDR3 is CASSSTLNTEAFF. The CDR3 coding sequence is TGTGCCAGTAGTTCGACATTGAACACTGAAGCTTTCTTT.